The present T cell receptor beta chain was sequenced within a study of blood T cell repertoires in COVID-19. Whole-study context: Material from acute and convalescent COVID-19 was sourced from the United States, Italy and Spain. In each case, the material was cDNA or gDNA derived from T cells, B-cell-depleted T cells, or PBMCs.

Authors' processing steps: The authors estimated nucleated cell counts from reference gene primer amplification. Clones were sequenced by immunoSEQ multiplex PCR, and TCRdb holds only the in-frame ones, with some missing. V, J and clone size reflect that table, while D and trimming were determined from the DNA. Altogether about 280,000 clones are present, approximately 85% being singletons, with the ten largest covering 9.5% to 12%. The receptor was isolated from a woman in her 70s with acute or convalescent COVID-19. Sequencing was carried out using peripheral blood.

CDR3 region: CASSFSDRASSEAFF. For the CDR3, the DNA is TGTGCCAGCAGCTTCTCCGACAGGGCGAGCTCTGAAGCTTTCTTT. The rearrangement joins TRBV5-8 to TRBJ1-1; 7 bases map to TRBD1. Germline CDR1 is SGHTS and CDR2 is YDEGEE. The length of the CDR3 is 15 residues. Trimming removed 2 bases from V and 6 bases from J; junction bases left unmatched: 10.